This is a list of T cell receptor beta chains from one sample in a study of T-cell memory formation after mild COVID-19. TCRdb reprocessed the 5' RACE reads with MiXCR, giving one entry per CDR3 protein. The repertoire holds approximately 150,000 distinct CDR3 sequences, with 14% as singletons. Sample: PBMCs or a T cell subset sorted from them (not recorded which). The receptors were sampled from an adult woman who had mild COVID-19 (a few samples of this study predate the infection). Cell type and time point are not known. Both conserved end residues are part of each CDR3. Rows give clone size only sometimes, using once, few, many, or a class for an expanded clone.

J gene: TRBJ2-5
V gene: TRBV27
clone size: .
CDR3 protein: CASSGSVSGGFKTQYF

J gene: TRBJ2-7
V gene: TRBV29-1
clone size: .
CDR3 protein: CSAAGSGTSSYEQYF

J gene: TRBJ2-3
V gene: TRBV11-2
clone size: .
CDR3 protein: CASSPRVLDTQYF

J gene: TRBJ2-1
V gene: TRBV20-1
clone size: .
CDR3 protein: CSARSPGQGYNEQFF

J gene: TRBJ2-2
V gene: TRBV5-6
clone size: .
CDR3 protein: CASSLAWGTNTGELFF

J gene: TRBJ2-1
V gene: TRBV24-1
clone size: .
CDR3 protein: CATSDLRTSGGAPQFF

J gene: TRBJ2-1
V gene: TRBV12-3/TRBV12-4
clone size: few
CDR3 protein: CASSLVAGGHDEQFF

J gene: TRBJ2-5
V gene: TRBV6-5
clone size: few
CDR3 protein: CASSNTGTGIETQYF

J gene: TRBJ2-5
V gene: TRBV12-3/TRBV12-4
clone size: many
CDR3 protein: CASRAPSGETQYF

J gene: TRBJ2-7
V gene: TRBV6-5
clone size: few
CDR3 protein: CASRMTGDSYEQYF

J gene: TRBJ1-2
V gene: TRBV24-1
clone size: few
CDR3 protein: CATSDFSQGYGYTF